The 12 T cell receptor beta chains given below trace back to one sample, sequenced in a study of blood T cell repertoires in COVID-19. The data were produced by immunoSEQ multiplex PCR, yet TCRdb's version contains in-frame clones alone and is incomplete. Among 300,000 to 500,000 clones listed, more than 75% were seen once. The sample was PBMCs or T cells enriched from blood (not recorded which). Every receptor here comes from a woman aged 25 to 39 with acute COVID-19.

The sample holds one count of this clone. The CDR3 DNA sequence: TGTGCCAGCAGTGAAACAGTCTATGGCTACACCTTC. This codes for CASSETVYGYTF. The chain carries TRBV25-1 and TRBJ1-2; D remains unclear. The V gene lost 2 bases and the J gene lost 4 bases, with 5 bases spanning the gap. The CDR3 consists of 12 residues. CDR1 is MGHDK, CDR2 SYGVNS, per germline.

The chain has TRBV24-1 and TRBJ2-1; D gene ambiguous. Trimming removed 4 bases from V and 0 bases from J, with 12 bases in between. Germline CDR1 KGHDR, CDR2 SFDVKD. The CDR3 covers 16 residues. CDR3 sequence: CATSDSDSNSYNEQFF. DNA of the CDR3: TGTGCCACCAGTGACTCCGATAGTAACTCCTACAATGAGCAGTTCTTC.

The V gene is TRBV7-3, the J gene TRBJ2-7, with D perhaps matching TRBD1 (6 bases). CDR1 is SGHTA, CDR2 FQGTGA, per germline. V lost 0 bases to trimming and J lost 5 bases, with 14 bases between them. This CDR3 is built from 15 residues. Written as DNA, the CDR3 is TGTGCCAGCAGCTTAACGGGGGCCCCCCTGAACGAGCAGTACTTC. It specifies CASSLTGAPLNEQYF.

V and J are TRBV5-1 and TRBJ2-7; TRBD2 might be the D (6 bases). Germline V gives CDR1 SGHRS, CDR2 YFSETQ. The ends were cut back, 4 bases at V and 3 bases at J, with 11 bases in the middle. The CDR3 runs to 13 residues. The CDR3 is CASSLGGIYEQYF. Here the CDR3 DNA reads TGCGCCAGCAGCCTTGGCGGGATCTACGAGCAGTACTTC. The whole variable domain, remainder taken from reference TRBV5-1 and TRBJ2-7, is KAGVTQTPRYLIKTRGQQVTLSCSPISGHRSVSWYQQTPGQGLQFLFEYFSETQRNKGNFPGRFSGRQFSNSRSEMNVSTLELGDSALYLCASSLGGIYEQYFGPGTRLTVT.

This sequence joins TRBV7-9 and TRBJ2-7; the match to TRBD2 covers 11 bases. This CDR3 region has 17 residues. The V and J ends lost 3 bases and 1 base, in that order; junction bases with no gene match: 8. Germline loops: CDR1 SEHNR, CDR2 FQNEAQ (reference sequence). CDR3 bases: TGTGCCAGCAGCTTTGCAACTAGCGGGGGCCCTTCCTACGAGCAGTACTTC. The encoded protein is CASSFATSGGPSYEQYF.

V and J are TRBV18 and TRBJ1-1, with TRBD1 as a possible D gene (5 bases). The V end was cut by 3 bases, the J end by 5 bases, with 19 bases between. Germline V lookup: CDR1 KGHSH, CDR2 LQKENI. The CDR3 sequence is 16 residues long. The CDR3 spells CASSPLTPGLGTEAFF. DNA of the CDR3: TGTGCCAGCTCACCTTTAACCCCAGGGCTGGGGACTGAAGCTTTCTTT.

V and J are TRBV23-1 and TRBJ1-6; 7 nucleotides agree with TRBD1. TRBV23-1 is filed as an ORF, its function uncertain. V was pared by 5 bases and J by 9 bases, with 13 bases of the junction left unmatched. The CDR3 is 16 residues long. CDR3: CASSSPREGAGSPLHF. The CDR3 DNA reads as TGCGCCAGCAGTTCCCCTCGGGAGGGGGCTGGTTCACCCCTCCACTTT.

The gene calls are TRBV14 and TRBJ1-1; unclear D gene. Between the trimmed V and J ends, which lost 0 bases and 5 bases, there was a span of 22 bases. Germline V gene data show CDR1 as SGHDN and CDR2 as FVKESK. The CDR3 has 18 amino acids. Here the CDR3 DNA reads TGTGCCAGCAGCCAAGAAGCCAGGAGGTTTAAGGTGAGGACTGAAGCTTTCTTT. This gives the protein CASSQEARRFKVRTEAFF.

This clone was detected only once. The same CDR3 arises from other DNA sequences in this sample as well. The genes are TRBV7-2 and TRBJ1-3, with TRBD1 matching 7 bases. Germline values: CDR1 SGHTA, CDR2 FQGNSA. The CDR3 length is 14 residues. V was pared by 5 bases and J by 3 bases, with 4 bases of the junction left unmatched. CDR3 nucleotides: TGTGCCAGCAGCCCCAGGGGGTTTGGAAACACCATATATTTT. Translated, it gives CASSPRGFGNTIYF.

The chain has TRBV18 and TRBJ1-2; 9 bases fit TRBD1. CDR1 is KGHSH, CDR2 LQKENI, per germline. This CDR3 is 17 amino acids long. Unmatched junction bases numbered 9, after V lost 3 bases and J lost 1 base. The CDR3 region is CASSPLGQGSLNYGYTF. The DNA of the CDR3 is TGTGCCAGCTCACCTCTGGGACAGGGATCCCTTAACTATGGCTACACCTTC.

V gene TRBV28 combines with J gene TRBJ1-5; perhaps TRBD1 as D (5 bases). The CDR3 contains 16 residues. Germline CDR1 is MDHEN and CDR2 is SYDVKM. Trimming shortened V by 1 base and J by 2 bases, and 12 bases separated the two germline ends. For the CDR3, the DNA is TGTGCCAGCAGTTTATTGGGAGGGGTCGGCAATCAGCCCCAGCATTTT. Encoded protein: CASSLLGGVGNQPQHF.

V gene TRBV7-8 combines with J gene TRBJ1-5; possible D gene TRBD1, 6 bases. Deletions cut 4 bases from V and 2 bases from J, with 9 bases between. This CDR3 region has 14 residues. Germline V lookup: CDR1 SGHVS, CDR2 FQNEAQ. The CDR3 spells CASSSRTGNQPQHF. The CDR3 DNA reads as TGTGCCAGCAGCTCGCGGACAGGCAATCAGCCCCAGCATTTT.